This T cell receptor (beta chain) was found in a study of blood T cell repertoires in COVID-19. Study-level information: COVID-19 samples collected from the United States, Italy and Spain covered acute and convalescent phases. In each case, the material was cDNA or gDNA derived from T cells, B-cell-depleted T cells, or PBMCs.

As handled by the study authors: Researchers report that nucleated cell counts were estimated from reference gene primer amplification. Measured with immunoSEQ multiplex PCR; TCRdb has only the in-frame clones, and not every one. From that table come the V and J calls and clone size; the DNA was used to work out D and trimming. Of just over 350,000 clones listed, approximately 86% are singletons. The Seattle patients joined while their infection was active and were tracked longitudinally afterward. J was trimmed by 7 bases and V by 4 bases; bases with no gene match: 8. This CDR3 is built from 14 residues. Germline values: CDR1 MNHEY, CDR2 SVGAGI.

The sequencing sample was made of peripheral blood. V and J are TRBV6-5 and TRBJ2-7; 9 positions match TRBD2. The source of this sequence is a woman aged 55-70 years with COVID-19, enrolled during active disease. The CDR3, as DNA: TGTGCCAGCAGTTCCGGCGGGGGGGCGAAGGAGCAGTACTTC. Translated, it gives CASSSGGGAKEQYF.